The 18 T cell receptor beta chains listed next were all sequenced from one sample in a study of blood T cells in healthy people across ages. Sample-barcoded 5' priming and a J-beta primer mix drove a second PCR of about 6 to 11 cycles. MiXCR, run by TCRdb on the 5' RACE reads, gives a single entry per CDR3 protein. The sample contains some 790,000 distinct CDR3 sequences, around 28% of which appear only once. The material sequenced was blood. The source is a woman older than 75 in good health.

This clonotype was seen a few times. V usage is TRBV7-2 and J usage is TRBJ2-1; 8 bases are shared with TRBD2. CDR1 is SGHTA, CDR2 FQGNSA, per germline. The CDR3 totals 18 residues. V dropped 2 bases and J dropped 13; count of bases not matched to a gene: 22. The CDR3 reads CASSLYQAGGVNGETQFF. The CDR3 DNA reads as TGTGCCAGCAGCTTATACCAGGCCGGGGGGGTAAATGGAGAGACCCAGTTCTTC.

In its sample, this clonotype was seen many times. The V and J genes are TRBV6-2 or TRBV6-3 and TRBJ1-5, with D unclear. The CDR3 loop spans 13 amino acids. In germline, CDR1 is MNHEY, CDR2 SVGEGT. The V end was cut by 2 bases, the J end by 7 bases, with 9 bases between. For the CDR3, the DNA is TGTGCCAGCAGTTACGACGGGAGCCAGCCCCAGCATTTT. This codes for CASSYDGSQPQHF.

The chain is built from TRBV29-1 and TRBJ2-4; no clear D gene. Near its end, the DNA agrees better with TRBJ2-7, so the J call may be wrong. The CDR3 extends over 15 amino acids. Germline CDR1 reads SQVTM; CDR2 reads ANQGSEA. CDR3 sequence reads: CSVEVSYTGYYEQYF. The CDR3 DNA follows: TGCAGCGTTGAAGTTTCGTACACTGGGTACTACGAGCAGTACTTC.

Concerning this clonotype: This may stem from a read error, because a much larger clone lies one nucleotide away. The chain combines TRBV6-5 with TRBJ2-5; D gene ambiguous. Germline loops: CDR1 MNHEY, CDR2 SVGAGI. The CDR3 is 16 amino acids. CDR3 in DNA: TGTGCCGGCAGTCCTGGCCAGGCGATCGGTCAAGAGACCCAGTACTTC. Protein sequence: CAGSPGQAIGQETQYF.

This clonotype came up a few times. This sequence joins TRBV5-1 and TRBJ2-1, with 10 bases aligning to TRBD2. The CDR3 has 15 residues. Germline CDR1 and CDR2: SGHRS and YFSETQ. Losses at the gene ends were 1 base for V and 6 bases for J; bases not matched to a gene: 4. The CDR3 loop is CASSLSSGGGNEQFF. DNA of the CDR3: TGCGCCAGCAGCTTGTCCAGCGGGGGGGGCAATGAGCAGTTCTTC.

The CDR3 coding sequence is TGTGCCAGCAGTTCGACTAGTGGATTGAACACCGGGGAGCTGTTTTTT. It is translated as CASSSTSGLNTGELFF. The chain employs TRBV2 and TRBJ2-2, with a tentative D call TRBD2 (6 bases). CDR1 is SNHLY and CDR2 is FYNNEI in the germline V gene. V lost 5 bases and J lost 1, with 14 bases in between. The CDR3 has 16 residues.

This clonotype has a count of ten or more. This CDR3 reads CASSETGSDTQYF. The DNA of the CDR3 is TGTGCCAGCTCAGAAACAGGGAGCGATACGCAGTATTTT. This chain links TRBV18 with TRBJ2-3, with D perhaps TRBD1 (6 bases). Germline V CDR1 and CDR2: KGHSH, LQKENI. The CDR3 loop spans 13 amino acids. Trimming left V 5 bases short and J 6 bases short, with 12 bases between.

Ten or more counts support this clonotype. The chain couples TRBV6-5 to TRBJ1-5, with unresolved D. Trimming removed 0 bases from V and 0 bases from J, with 6 bases in between. The CDR3 loop spans 15 amino acids. Germline-derived CDR1 and CDR2 are MNHEY and SVGAGI. The CDR3 loop reads CASSYSMSSNQPQHF. DNA for the CDR3: TGTGCCAGCAGTTACTCTATGAGTAGCAATCAGCCCCAGCATTTT.

A remark on this clonotype: A much larger clonotype is one base distant, so this may be a read error. The gene calls are TRBV29-1 and TRBJ2-5; D remains ambiguous. The germline gives CDR1 SQVTM, CDR2 ANQGSEA. This CDR3 spans 13 amino acids. CDR3 coding DNA: TGCAGCGTTGAAGGGAAACTTCAAGAGACCCGGTACTTC. Amino acid sequence: CSVEGKLQETRYF.

The table lists this clonotype with a few counts. CDR3 sequence: CASRRDTTGLMNTEAFF. The CDR3 coding sequence is TGCGCCAGCAGGAGGGATACGACAGGGCTCATGAACACTGAAGCTTTCTTT. V usage is TRBV5-1 and J usage is TRBJ1-1; TRBD1 matches at 7 bases. The CDR3 contains 17 residues. V trimming: 5 bases; J trimming: 0 bases; junction bases outside the gene matches: 13. Germline values: CDR1 SGHRS, CDR2 YFSETQ.

Worth noting for this clonotype: Given a much more abundant clone one base away, this may be a read error. This chain connects TRBV12-3 or TRBV12-4 to TRBJ1-4, with a weak D call TRBD1 (5 bases). V was trimmed by 3 bases and J by 7 bases, leaving 15 bases between them. The CDR3 contains 15 residues. CDR3 in DNA: TGTGCCAGCAGTTTGAGACCAACTGGGGGTGAAAAACTGTTTTTT. It is translated as CASSLRPTGGEKLFF.

This clonotype was counted between two and nine times. V and J are TRBV7-7 and TRBJ2-1; D is possibly TRBD2 (5 bases). This CDR3 is built from 13 residues. Germline-derived CDR1 and CDR2 are SSHAT and FNYEAQ (reference sequence). Trimming left V 1 base short and J 10 bases short, with 11 bases between. The CDR3: CASSLGGEGEQFF. The CDR3 nucleotides are TGTGCCAGCAGCTTAGGGGGAGAAGGGGAGCAGTTCTTC.

This clonotype was picked up a small number of times. This sequence joins TRBV5-5 and TRBJ2-2; TRBD1 matches at 8 bases. The trim removed 4 bases at V and 3 bases at J, leaving 2 bases unmatched. The CDR3 covers 14 residues. Germline CDR1 SGHKS, CDR2 YYEKEE (reference sequence). The CDR3 sequence: CASSQGAYTGELFF. The CDR3 region has the DNA TGTGCCAGCAGCCAGGGGGCGTACACCGGGGAGCTGTTTTTT.

This clonotype occurred a few times. The J gene is TRBJ2-7, the V gene TRBV3-1; D not resolved. V was clipped by 1 base and J by 5 bases, with 9 bases between them. Germline V lookup: CDR1 LGHDT, CDR2 YNNKEL (reference sequence). The CDR3 totals 13 residues. Here the CDR3 reads CASSQVPAHEQYF. The DNA of the CDR3 is TGTGCCAGCAGCCAAGTTCCTGCCCACGAGCAGTACTTC.

The chain links TRBV11-2 to TRBJ2-7, with 12 bases identical to TRBD2. Germline V gene data show CDR1 as SGHAT and CDR2 as FQNNGV. J lost 4 bases, V lost 5 bases, and 6 bases had no gene match. The length of the CDR3 is 15 residues. The CDR3 bases are TGTGCCAGCAGCGCGACCGGGACTAGCGGGTACGAGCAGTACTTC. Translation: CASSATGTSGYEQYF. The complete variable domain, with remaining parts taken from reference TRBV11-2 and TRBJ2-7, reads EAGVAQSPRYKIIEKRQSVAFWCNPISGHATLYWYQQILGQGPKLLIQFQNNGVVDDSQLPKDRFSAERLKGVDSTLKIQPAKLEDSAVYLCASSATGTSGYEQYFGPGTRLTVT.

The chain employs TRBV20-1 and TRBJ2-2, with TRBD1 identical over 10 bases. J lost 4 bases, V lost 0 bases, and 8 bases had no gene match. Germline assignment: CDR1 DFQATT and CDR2 SNEGSKA (reference sequence). The CDR3 totals 17 residues. Here the CDR3 reads CSARDPGTGAVTGELFF. For the CDR3, the DNA is TGCAGTGCTAGAGATCCCGGGACAGGGGCCGTCACCGGGGAGCTGTTTTTT.

As to this clonotype: A much larger clone is a single base away; this may be a read error. V is TRBV7-2 and J is TRBJ2-1; D remains unclear. CDR3 size: 12 residues. Trimming cost V 6 bases and J 6 bases, with 9 bases left between them. CDR1 is SGHTA, CDR2 FQGNSA, per germline. The CDR3 reads CASSFFRNEQFF. CDR3 sequence (DNA): TGTGCCAGCAGTTTCTTCCGCAATGAGCAGTTCTTC.

This clonotype was recorded only once. This chain connects TRBV7-2 to TRBJ1-1, with a possible D match to TRBD1 (6 bases). Between the trimmed V and J ends, which lost 5 bases and 5 bases, there was a span of 15 bases. Per the germline V gene, CDR1 is SGHTA and CDR2 is FQGNSA. The CDR3 has 14 residues. The CDR3 coding sequence is TGTGCCAGCAGCCCAATAAGGGGGGGAACTGAAGCTTTCTTT. Translating it yields CASSPIRGGTEAFF.